This record concerns one T cell receptor (beta chain) sequence. Its antigen remains undetermined. Base qualities are not provided; no much larger clone lies one nucleotide away. In this study, sorted CD4+ and CD8+ T cells from the blood of healthy subjects and of severe aplastic anemia patients had their TCR repertoires deep-sequenced. Ficoll-Paque density gradient centrifugation was used to isolate peripheral blood mononuclear cells. Before DNA was extracted, CD4+ and CD8+ T cells were sorted using either FACS or magnetic beads. Genomic DNA was used as template for profiling of TCR beta VDJ combinations and CDR3 sequences. An Illumina HiSeq 2000 was used for TCR repertoire sequencing. The authors' analysis ran thus. TRBV/TRBJ rearrangement plots, CDR3 size and DJ length profiles, and Simpson's diversity index were used to assess repertoires. The most abundant DNA sequence in the deep sequencing data was defined as the immunodominant clone. CDR3 amino acid sequences were checked for sharing between subjects and were compared against published repertoires and the VDJdb database. TCRdb cleaned the public reads at Q25 with fastp, built clones with MiXCR and kept in-frame beta chains. A single entry per CDR3 protein holds the most common genes and DNA from its merged rows. The V and J calls and clone size come from TCRdb's table, not from the authors' own analysis. This sample lists about 170,000 distinct CDR3 sequences; 63% were detected once. The top ten clones comprise roughly 44% of the sample.

The data belong to a study of CD8+CD57+ T cells in acquired aplastic anemia (dated by TCRdb to 2016 to 2019). General notes on the study: DNA extracted from sorted CD4+ and CD8+ cells had a mean of roughly 3.4 ug, with a range of about 0.19 to 27.4 ug. Healthy donor samples averaged roughly 9.8 million reads for CD4+ and 11 million to 13 million for CD8+ cells. Overall study results and their limits: Although 25 to 30 CD8+ CDR3 sequences were shared by patients and controls, these sequences appeared highly expressed in patients and within the immunodominant clones of patients. Between patients and healthy controls, no significant difference in CD8+ Simpson's diversity was found (P=0.060).

The CDR3 contains 13 residues, cysteine and phenylalanine counted. CDR3 DNA is the only sequence kept; it has 39 bases, read in frame from the first base. CDR1 is given as DFQATT and CDR2 as SNEGSKA, both from the germline V gene (reference sequence). V drops 4 bases and J drops 3 bases, leaving 13 bases in between. This chain is built from TRBV20-1 and TRBJ2-7, with TRBD2 as a weak D call on 7 bases. Material: sorted CD4+, CD8+, or CD8+CD57+ T cells (not recorded which) from PBMCs. This TCR was sampled from a human donor in good health. The DNA sequence is given as TGCAGTGCTAATCCGGGGGGCTACTACGAGCAGTACTTC. Its translation reads: CSANPGGYYEQYF.